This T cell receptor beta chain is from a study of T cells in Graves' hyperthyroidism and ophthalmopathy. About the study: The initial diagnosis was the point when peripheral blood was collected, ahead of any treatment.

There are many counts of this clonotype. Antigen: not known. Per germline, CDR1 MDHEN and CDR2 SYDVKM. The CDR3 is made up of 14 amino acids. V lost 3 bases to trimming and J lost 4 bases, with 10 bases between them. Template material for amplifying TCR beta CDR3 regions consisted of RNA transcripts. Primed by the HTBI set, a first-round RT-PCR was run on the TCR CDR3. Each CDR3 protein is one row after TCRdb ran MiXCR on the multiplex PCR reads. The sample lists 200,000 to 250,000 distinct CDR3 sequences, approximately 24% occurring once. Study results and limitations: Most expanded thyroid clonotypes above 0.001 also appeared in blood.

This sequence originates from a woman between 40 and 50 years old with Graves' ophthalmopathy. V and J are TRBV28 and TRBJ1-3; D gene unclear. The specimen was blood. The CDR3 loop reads CASSLGTRGNTIYF. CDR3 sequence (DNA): TGTGCCAGCAGTTTGGGAACGAGAGGAAACACCATATATTTT.